This T cell receptor (beta chain) is drawn from a study of identical twins listed by TCRdb under 2016. As for the study more broadly: The study deep-sequenced TCR alpha and beta repertoires from monozygotic twins, unrelated adults of various ages and cord blood to test whether fetal clonotypes persist. To rule out contamination, the twin experiments were replicated at different times with different library preparation protocols.

Overall study results and their limits: In beta out-of-frame sequences, excess twin sharing was weaker, because having fewer shared sequences lowered the signal-to-noise ratio. Out-of-frame TCR alpha sharing in monozygotic twins was systematically underestimated by recombination models, whereas sharing between unrelated individuals was in agreement with the recombination models. Abundant cord blood beta clonotypes had fewer insertions, young adult naive repertoires showed a similar but weaker trend, and memory repertoires showed no such trend. Because the same donors could not be followed over many years, the conclusions depended on cross-sectional statistical analysis. Zero-insertion analyses could be partly confounded by invariant T cells such as MAIT and iNKT, though diverse VJ usage argued against such confounding for most clonotypes. Compared with coincidental sharing between unrelated individuals, an excess of low generation-probability sequences was observed among out-of-frame TCR alpha sequences shared between twins.

Regarding this clonotype: It has no known antigen specificity. Base qualities are not at hand, and no much larger clone is one base apart.

Library preparation was by 5' RACE. TCRdb records Illumina HiSeq 2000 as the sequencer. A universal primer binding site was added through template switching, and the final cDNA carried a unique molecular identifier so that TCR cDNA molecules could be counted accurately. Specific primers in the conserved constant-segment region were used to synthesize first-strand cDNA for the TCR alpha and beta chains. To control for contamination, every cDNA library was double barcoded, receiving both a SMART-Mk sample barcode and Illumina barcodes. TruSeq adapter sequences and Illumina sample barcodes were added in two successive PCR steps. TCR alpha and beta cDNA libraries were sequenced on the Illumina HiSeq platform with custom primers. The authors' analysis ran thus. Unique molecular identifiers were extracted from raw reads with MiGEC, and CDR3 positions were determined with MiXCR. Recombination models were inferred per individual with the repgenHMM and IGoR tools using an EM algorithm. Shared clonotypes were analyzed with the tcR package in R, and sharing was normalized by the product of cloneset sizes. Out-of-frame nonproductive sequences were analyzed to study raw recombination free of thymic and clonal selection effects. The public reads were reanalyzed by TCRdb: fastp trimming at Q25, MiXCR alignment, in-frame beta chains only. Identical CDR3 proteins give one entry, which carries the most common genes and DNA. The V and J calls follow TCRdb's processing rather than the paper's. Here the sample has around 1.7 million distinct CDR3 sequences; less than 40% occur a single time. Together, the top ten hold less than 0.35% of the sample.

Every donor was a healthy Caucasian. Per the germline V gene (reference sequence), SGHAT is the CDR1 and FQDESV is the CDR2. The CDR3 numbers 21 residues from cysteine through phenylalanine. CDR3 DNA only is kept here, 63 bases in frame from base 1. The germline V and J ends show losses of 2 bases and 2 bases respectively, and no gene match explains 21 bases of the junction. This receptor was obtained from a newborn girl in good health. Sequenced material: cord blood. This receptor chain uses TRBV11-1 and TRBJ2-1, with 7 middle bases fitting TRBD2. For the CDR3, the sequence is CASSLPRGKVGGTFTYNEQFF. The bases are TGTGCCAGCAGCTTACCAAGGGGAAAGGTGGGGGGGACCTTCACCTACAATGAGCAGTTCTTC.